This TCR beta chain derives from a study of regulatory T cells in long-lasting Graves disease. Whole-study results and caveats: TRBV28, TRBJ1-2 and TRBJ2-5 emerged as the favored segments in persistent disease.

Construction of the TCR beta libraries employed iRepertoire HTBI primers in conjunction with Arm-PCR of CDR3 regions. TCRdb independently ran MiXCR on the multiplex PCR reads; one entry per CDR3 protein. The sample gives approximately 350,000 distinct CDR3 sequences, around 23% of which show up once; less than 30% is in the top ten. With regard to this clonotype: Its cognate antigen is unknown.

Trimming took off 7 bases at V and 4 bases at J, with 10 bases between the two ends. The length of the CDR3 is 12 residues. Germline loops: CDR1 MNHNS, CDR2 SASEGT. Time point noted: persistent/refractory GD, antithyroid drugs over 5 years with positive TRAb. Researchers made the TCR library from RNA that was extracted from PBMCs. Sequencing used peripheral blood mononuclear cells (PBMCs), obtained when the disease was refractory, from a patient treated with antithyroid drugs. The V call is TRBV6-1, the J call TRBJ1-1; D is unresolved. The sequence derives from a woman between 40 and 50 years old with Graves disease. The CDR3 region has the DNA TGTGCCAGCATTCAATGGACCACTGAAGCTTTCTTT. It yields the protein CASIQWTTEAFF.